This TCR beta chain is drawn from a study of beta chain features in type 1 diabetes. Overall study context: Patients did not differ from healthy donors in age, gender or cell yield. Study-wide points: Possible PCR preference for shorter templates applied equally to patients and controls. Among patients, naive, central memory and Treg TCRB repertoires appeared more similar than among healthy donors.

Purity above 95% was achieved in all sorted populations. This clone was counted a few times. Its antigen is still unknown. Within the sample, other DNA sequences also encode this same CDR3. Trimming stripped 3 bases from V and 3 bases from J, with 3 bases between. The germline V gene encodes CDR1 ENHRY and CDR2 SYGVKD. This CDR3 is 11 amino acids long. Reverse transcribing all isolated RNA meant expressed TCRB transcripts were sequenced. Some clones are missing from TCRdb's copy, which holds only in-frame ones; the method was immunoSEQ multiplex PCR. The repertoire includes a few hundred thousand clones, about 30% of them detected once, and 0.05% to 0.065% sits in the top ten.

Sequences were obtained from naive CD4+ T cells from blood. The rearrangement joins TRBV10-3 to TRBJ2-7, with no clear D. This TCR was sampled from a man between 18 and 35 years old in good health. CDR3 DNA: TGTGCCATCAGTGACGGCTACGAGCAGTACTTC. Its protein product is CAISDGYEQYF.